This is a list of T cell receptor beta chains from one sample in a study of blood T cell repertoires in COVID-19. Repertoires were generated with immunoSEQ multiplex PCR, while TCRdb's copy carries only in-frame clones and drops some. Of some 60,000 clones listed, 91% are singletons. The sequenced material came from peripheral blood. Every receptor here comes from a man between 60 and 75 years old with acute or convalescent COVID-19. The conserved cysteine and the conserved F or W are not part of the CDR3 here. A row's size may be missing; if present it is once, few, many or a size class.

>TRBV27|-|TRBJ2-3
ASSSNRGLRDTQY
>TRBV5-5|once|TRBJ2-3
ASSWSTGVEGTDTQY
>TRBV6-2/TRBV6-3|-|TRBJ2-1
ASSSSPGLSNNEQF
>TRBV11-2|-|TRBJ1-1
ASSLVPLLTGGTEAF
>TRBV28|few|TRBJ1-4
ATPVRAPGQGVRVKEEKLF
>TRBV19|-|TRBJ2-5
ASSIYREAETQY
>TRBV5-6|-|TRBJ2-7
ASSLKGTTNYEQY
>TRBV7-9|-|TRBJ2-1
ASSSLLSSGAYNEQF
>TRBV3-1/TRBV3-2|-|TRBJ1-2
ASSQVPGTPVGYT
>TRBV19|-|TRBJ1-1
ASSTLNTGNTEAF
>TRBV6-5|few|TRBJ2-7
ASSRDWGSYEQY
>TRBV6-6|-|TRBJ1-1
ASRGGTSAAEAF
>TRBV15|-|TRBJ1-3
ATAGSSGNTIY
>TRBV6-1|-|TRBJ2-5
ASSRGEETQY
>TRBV29-1|-|TRBJ2-1
SVEGDSGYYNEQF
>TRBV6-5|-|TRBJ2-1
ASRRDRGLNEQF
>TRBV27|-|TRBJ2-2
ASSLGRGYTGELF
>TRBV7-3|-|TRBJ2-5
ASSGTGRGETQY
>TRBV7-6|-|TRBJ1-5
ASSLTVMGGGPPLSNQPQH
>TRBV6-2/TRBV6-3|-|TRBJ2-3
ASSYRDRSTDTQY
>TRBV9|-|TRBJ2-2
ASRGTGTGELF
>TRBV19|-|TRBJ1-5
ASSPRGQGKPQH
>TRBV6-6|-|TRBJ1-2
ASSFQGLEGYT
>TRBV19|-|TRBJ1-1
ASSPTDRESTEAF
>TRBV5-8|-|TRBJ1-6
ASSLVPESSYNSPLH
>TRBV7-3|-|TRBJ2-2
ASSFSGINTGELF
>TRBV7-8|-|TRBJ2-5
ASSWTVQETQY